The rows below give T cell receptor beta chains drawn from one sample of a study of blood T cell dynamics during melanoma immunotherapy. The repertoire was sequenced with immunoSEQ multiplex PCR; TCRdb's copy has only in-frame clones and lacks some. This table has about 7,100 clones, more than 75% appearing once. The sequences come from blood, collected from a patient treated with checkpoint blockade. These receptors were collected from a human donor with melanoma. The CDR3 runs from the conserved cysteine through the conserved F or W. The D gene is left open where the match is weak. Clone size, where shown, is once, few, many, or a class for clones that have expanded.

>few|TRBV4-1|TRBD1|TRBJ1-2
TGCGCCAGCAGCCAAGGAGAGGGGGCCTACTATGGCTACACCTTC
CASSQGEGAYYGYTF
>few|TRBV19|TRBD1|TRBJ1-4
TGTGCCAGTAGTAGACAGGGGAGCGGAAAACTGTTTTTT
CASSRQGSGKLFF
>.|TRBV5-1|.|TRBJ1-1
TGCGCCAGCAGCTTGCAGGGGACGAACACTGAAGCTTTCTTT
CASSLQGTNTEAFF
>.|TRBV15|.|TRBJ1-2
TGTGCCACCAGCGGGGGGTATGGCTACACCTTC
CATSGGYGYTF
>.|TRBV18|.|TRBJ1-2
TGTGCCAGCTCAGAAGGGGCTAACTATGGCTACACCTTC
CASSEGANYGYTF
>.|TRBV7-8|TRBD1|TRBJ1-2
TGTGCCAGCAGCTTAGAGGGGGCAGCGATTTACTATGGCTACACCTTC
CASSLEGAAIYYGYTF
>.|TRBV18|.|TRBJ1-1
TGTGCCAGCTCACCAAATGAGATAGACATGAACACTGAAGCTTTCTTT
CASSPNEIDMNTEAFF
>.|TRBV18|.|TRBJ1-3
TGTGCCAGCCCGAGAGGAAACTCCATATATTTT
CASPRGNSIYF
>once|TRBV5-5|TRBD2|TRBJ2-2
TGTGCCAGCAGCCAAGTAGCGGGTCGAGACGGGGAGCTGTTTTTT
CASSQVAGRDGELFF
>once|TRBV21-1|.|TRBJ1-1
TGTGCCAGCAGCGCGCACAGGGGTAACACTGAAGCTTTCTTT
CASSAHRGNTEAFF
>.|TRBV7-8|TRBD1|TRBJ1-2
TGTGCCAGCAGCTTGGGACAGGACGTTGGCTACACCTTC
CASSLGQDVGYTF
>.|TRBV7-2|.|TRBJ2-2
TGTGCCAGCAGCTGGGGGGTGGAGGCCGGGGAGCTGTTTTTT
CASSWGVEAGELFF
>few|TRBV6-9|TRBD1|TRBJ2-7
TGTGCCAGCAGTTACCGGGACAGCTACGAGCAGTACTTC
CASSYRDSYEQYF
>.|TRBV27|.|TRBJ1-1
TGTGCCAGCAACAGCCCATACTTGAACACTGAAGCTTTCTTT
CASNSPYLNTEAFF
>few|TRBV2|.|TRBJ2-7
TGTGCCAGCAGTGCGGGCCGAGGGTCCTACGAGCAGTACTTC
CASSAGRGSYEQYF
>.|TRBV7-9|.|TRBJ2-7
TGTGCCAGCAGCGGAGACGGCTACGAGCAGTACTTC
CASSGDGYEQYF
>.|TRBV6-1|.|TRBJ1-1
TGTGCCAGCAGTCTCCAAGGGGCCTGGGAAGCTTTCTTT
CASSLQGAWEAFF
>.|TRBV7-2|TRBD2|TRBJ2-7
TGTGCCAGCAGCTTGCTGACTAGCGGGCGACCCTACGAGCAGTACTTC
CASSLLTSGRPYEQYF
>few|TRBV19|TRBD1|TRBJ1-5
TGTGCCAGTAGTATAGGGACAGGGGGTTGGCAGCCCCAGCATTTT
CASSIGTGGWQPQHF
>.|TRBV2|TRBD1|TRBJ1-2
TGTGCCAGCAGTGTACAGGGGGCGCGGTATGGCTACACCTTC
CASSVQGARYGYTF